Listed below are T cell receptor beta chains from one sample, sequenced in a study of blood T cell repertoires in COVID-19. The data were produced by immunoSEQ multiplex PCR, yet TCRdb's version contains in-frame clones alone and is incomplete. The repertoire holds approximately 100,000 clones, with approximately 88% as singletons. The specimen sequenced was peripheral blood. The source is a human donor in a cohort sampled during active COVID-19. CDR3s include the opening cysteine and the closing phenylalanine or tryptophan. Fields, in order: J gene, V gene, CDR3 length, CDR3 protein.

j_gene: TRBJ2-3; v_gene: TRBV19; len: 14; CDR3aa: CASSVQGVEDTQYF
j_gene: TRBJ2-1; v_gene: TRBV28; len: 14; CDR3aa: CASSLQGGYNEQFF
j_gene: TRBJ1-6; v_gene: TRBV18; len: 15; CDR3aa: CASSQDRAINSPLHF
j_gene: TRBJ1-5; v_gene: TRBV27; len: 15; CDR3aa: CASSPLTGSNQPQHF
j_gene: TRBJ2-5; v_gene: TRBV5-1; len: 14; CDR3aa: CASSTGHFQETQYF
j_gene: TRBJ2-1; v_gene: TRBV5-4; len: 16; CDR3aa: CASSLKGGGSYNEQFF
j_gene: TRBJ2-1; v_gene: TRBV5-1; len: 15; CDR3aa: CASSLDPGSYNEQFF
j_gene: TRBJ1-5; v_gene: TRBV6-5; len: 14; CDR3aa: CASRGQGIGQPQHF
j_gene: TRBJ2-1; v_gene: TRBV19; len: 17; CDR3aa: CASSPPVWDRDHNEQFF
j_gene: TRBJ2-7; v_gene: TRBV27; len: 13; CDR3aa: CASSLESGYEQYF
j_gene: TRBJ2-3; v_gene: TRBV7-9; len: 14; CDR3aa: CASSLGLAGDTQYF
j_gene: TRBJ1-3; v_gene: TRBV11-3; len: 13; CDR3aa: CASSLSARSTIYF
j_gene: TRBJ1-2; v_gene: TRBV7-8; len: 18; CDR3aa: CASSLAGGQGASWYGYTF
j_gene: TRBJ2-1; v_gene: TRBV18; len: 18; CDR3aa: CASSPPLLAGGSYNEQFF
j_gene: TRBJ2-2; v_gene: TRBV2; len: 15; CDR3aa: CASNLGLVDTGELFF
j_gene: TRBJ1-1; v_gene: TRBV7-8; len: 13; CDR3aa: CASSLDRGPEAFF
j_gene: TRBJ2-7; v_gene: TRBV11-2; len: 13; CDR3aa: CASSPWEAYEQYF
j_gene: TRBJ1-1; v_gene: TRBV7-2; len: 16; CDR3aa: CASSLVFRGQLAEAFF
j_gene: TRBJ2-1; v_gene: TRBV5-1; len: 16; CDR3aa: CASSIAGVGSHNEQFF
j_gene: TRBJ1-2; v_gene: TRBV28; len: 14; CDR3aa: CASSLSGLHYGYTF
j_gene: TRBJ2-7; v_gene: TRBV28; len: 16; CDR3aa: CASSLRGGAGSYEQYF
j_gene: TRBJ1-2; v_gene: TRBV5-4; len: 14; CDR3aa: CASSGTGGSYGYTF
j_gene: TRBJ2-2; v_gene: TRBV14; len: 17; CDR3aa: CASSQPKLAGDTGELFF
j_gene: TRBJ2-3; v_gene: TRBV5-1; len: 16; CDR3aa: CASSFMGQGSTDTQYF
j_gene: TRBJ2-7; v_gene: TRBV3-1/TRBV3-2; len: 17; CDR3aa: CASSQADRTKDPYEQYF
j_gene: TRBJ2-2; v_gene: TRBV24-1; len: 18; CDR3aa: CATSDQKRQGANTGELFF
j_gene: TRBJ2-1; v_gene: TRBV27; len: 15; CDR3aa: CASSLAGSSYNEQFF
j_gene: TRBJ2-3; v_gene: TRBV28; len: 15; CDR3aa: CASSLGSGATDTQYF
j_gene: TRBJ1-1; v_gene: TRBV4-2; len: 13; CDR3aa: CASSQQGRTEAFF
j_gene: TRBJ1-2; v_gene: TRBV7-9; len: 15; CDR3aa: CASSLVDRGAYGYTF
j_gene: TRBJ2-3; v_gene: TRBV28; len: 16; CDR3aa: CASSYRAGGARDTQYF
j_gene: TRBJ1-2; v_gene: TRBV9; len: 17; CDR3aa: CASSVEPRGGGANGYTF
j_gene: TRBJ2-2; v_gene: TRBV24-1; len: 19; CDR3aa: CATSDRAGGSPPNTGELFF
j_gene: TRBJ2-5; v_gene: TRBV18; len: 12; CDR3aa: CASSQAQETQYF
j_gene: TRBJ1-1; v_gene: TRBV5-1; len: 16; CDR3aa: CASSLEAGVGAAGTFF
j_gene: TRBJ2-7; v_gene: TRBV18; len: 18; CDR3aa: CASSPSAGLAGGPYEQYF
j_gene: TRBJ2-5; v_gene: TRBV4-1; len: 13; CDR3aa: CASSRLVRETQYF
j_gene: TRBJ1-1; v_gene: TRBV6-1; len: 14; CDR3aa: CASSDRDTNTEAFF
j_gene: TRBJ2-3; v_gene: TRBV7-9; len: 16; CDR3aa: CASSLVGTSGTDTQYF
j_gene: TRBJ2-7; v_gene: TRBV11-3; len: 14; CDR3aa: CASSLGSLVYEQYF
j_gene: TRBJ2-1; v_gene: TRBV15; len: 15; CDR3aa: CATSRGRGRGDEQFF
j_gene: TRBJ2-1; v_gene: TRBV5-1; len: 16; CDR3aa: CASSLDGESGYNEQFF
j_gene: TRBJ1-6; v_gene: TRBV30; len: 14; CDR3aa: CAWSVTPGNSPLHF
j_gene: TRBJ2-3; v_gene: TRBV7-3; len: 15; CDR3aa: CASSLSGGNTDTQYF
j_gene: TRBJ1-4; v_gene: TRBV2; len: 13; CDR3aa: CASSGATNEKLFF
j_gene: TRBJ1-4; v_gene: TRBV2; len: 15; CDR3aa: CASSAGTGANEKLFF
j_gene: TRBJ2-1; v_gene: TRBV19; len: 16; CDR3aa: CASSIRLLDWRDEQFF
j_gene: TRBJ2-3; v_gene: TRBV5-1; len: 15; CDR3aa: CASRPGAGGTDTQYF
j_gene: TRBJ1-1; v_gene: TRBV5-1; len: 15; CDR3aa: CASSLETELNTEAFF
j_gene: TRBJ2-7; v_gene: TRBV19; len: 11; CDR3aa: CASSRGTEQYF
j_gene: TRBJ1-2; v_gene: TRBV4-3; len: 15; CDR3aa: CASSQERRTILGYTF
j_gene: TRBJ1-2; v_gene: TRBV18; len: 16; CDR3aa: CASSRLSRTGVDGYTF
j_gene: TRBJ1-6; v_gene: TRBV11-2; len: 19; CDR3aa: CASSLRPRDAGDYNSPLHF
j_gene: TRBJ2-5; v_gene: TRBV28; len: 16; CDR3aa: CASSLYSGAGQETQYF
j_gene: TRBJ2-1; v_gene: TRBV10-3; len: 15; CDR3aa: CAISESGGVGNEQFF
j_gene: TRBJ2-1; v_gene: TRBV7-3; len: 12; CDR3aa: CASSRLAGEQFF
j_gene: TRBJ2-3; v_gene: TRBV7-9; len: 16; CDR3aa: CASSSLLGGVTDTQYF
j_gene: TRBJ2-7; v_gene: TRBV19; len: 15; CDR3aa: CASSTTTSSSYEQYF